This T cell receptor (beta chain) appears in the sequencing data of a study of coeliac disease. Study-level information: Disease groups: newly diagnosed active, refractory type I, gluten-free-diet controlled. The study's findings and limits: Known gliadin-specific TRB sequences: about 45% of the 18 coeliac samples, only 1 of 6 controls.

Germline V gene lookup returns CDR1 SGDLS and CDR2 YYNGEE. The ends were cut back, 0 bases at V and 5 bases at J, with 12 bases in the middle. This CDR3 comprises 16 residues. Points on this clone: What it binds is not known.

Data came from immunoSEQ multiplex PCR; TCRdb stores just in-frame clones and leaves some out. The repertoire includes about 6,500 clones, approximately 65% of them detected once, and approximately 20% sits in the top ten. This TCR was recovered from a man aged 55 to 70 with celiac disease on a gluten-free diet. This chain joins TRBV9 and TRBJ2-6, with D uncertain. Sequenced: lymphocytes from the gut lamina propria. In DNA, the CDR3 is TGTGCCAGCAGCGTAGGGGCAGATCCATGGGCCAACGTCCTGACTTTC. Protein: CASSVGADPWANVLTF. The full variable domain, rest sourced from reference TRBV9 and TRBJ2-6, is DSGVTQTPKHLITATGQRVTLRCSPRSGDLSVYWYQQSLDQGLQFLIQYYNGEERAKGNILERFSAQQFPDLHSELNLSSLELGDSALYFCASSVGADPWANVLTFGAGSRLTVL.